The 9 T cell receptor beta chains below were found in one sample sequenced in a study of blood T cell repertoires in COVID-19. Produced via immunoSEQ multiplex PCR; TCRdb's table is partial and in-frame only. There are under 250,000 clones in the sample; more than 70% occur only once, and roughly 6.3% lies in the top ten. Material: peripheral blood. All receptors come from a woman aged 25 to 39 with COVID-19, enrolled during active disease.

The CDR3 sequence is CASSIASRDYEQYF. CDR3 nucleotide sequence: TGTGCCAGTAGTATAGCGTCTCGGGACTACGAGCAGTACTTC. The chain employs TRBV19 and TRBJ2-7; TRBD2 might be the D (5 bases). The V end lost 1 base, the J end lost 3 bases, and 10 bases lay between the germline ends. Germline V gene lookup returns CDR1 LNHDA and CDR2 SQIVND (reference sequence). The CDR3 is 14 amino acids.

This chain uses TRBV4-3 with TRBJ1-1; a weak D match, TRBD1 (6 bases). This CDR3 spans 14 amino acids. Per the germline V gene, CDR1 is LGHNA and CDR2 is YSLEER. V lost 1 base to trimming and J lost 4 bases, with 10 bases between them. This chain's CDR3 is CASSQGQGFTEAFF. The CDR3 DNA reads as TGCGCCAGCAGCCAAGGGCAGGGGTTCACTGAAGCTTTCTTT.

On this clone: Different DNA sequences within this sample yield the same CDR3. CDR3 nucleotide sequence: TGTGCCAGTAGTATCGTAGGGGACTATGGCTACACCTTC. Translating it yields CASSIVGDYGYTF. The V call is TRBV19, the J call TRBJ1-2; tentative D call: TRBD1 (5 bases). V shed 3 bases and J shed 3 bases, with 8 bases lying between them. Germline V gives CDR1 LNHDA, CDR2 SQIVND (reference sequence). CDR3 length: 13 residues.

J is TRBJ2-1 and V is TRBV27, with 9 nucleotides matching TRBD2. The CDR3 covers 14 residues. Per germline, CDR1 MNHEY and CDR2 SMNVEV (reference sequence). V dropped 4 bases and J dropped 6; count of bases not matched to a gene: 4. CDR3 amino acids: CASSWDSGGNEQFF. In DNA form, the CDR3 reads TGTGCCAGCAGTTGGGATAGCGGGGGCAATGAGCAGTTCTTC.

The chain carries TRBV2 and TRBJ2-3; 9 bases align to TRBD1. V was pared by 2 bases and J by 2 bases, with 5 bases of the junction left unmatched. The CDR3 runs 16 residues. Germline V gives CDR1 SNHLY, CDR2 FYNNEI. The chain's CDR3 is CASSELGTGFTDTQYF. In DNA form, the CDR3 reads TGTGCCAGCAGTGAACTGGGGACAGGGTTCACAGATACGCAGTATTTT.

V and J are TRBV14 and TRBJ2-7, with 7 bases identical to TRBD2. The V segment lost 0 bases and the J segment 6 bases; nucleotides outside the gene matches: 5. This CDR3 comprises 14 residues. Germline values: CDR1 SGHDN, CDR2 FVKESK. In DNA form, the CDR3 reads TGTGCCAGCAGCCAAGATTCGACTAGCCGCGAGCAGTACGTC. Protein product: CASSQDSTSREQYV.

V gene TRBV11-2 combines with J gene TRBJ1-1, with 10 positions matching TRBD1. From germline, CDR1 is SGHAT and CDR2 FQNNGV. V lost 6 bases to trimming and J lost 6 bases; unmatched junction nucleotides: 10. This CDR3 is built from 15 residues. CDR3: CASRSGQGLGAEAFF. The CDR3 coding sequence is TGTGCCAGCAGGTCGGGACAGGGGCTAGGCGCTGAAGCTTTCTTT. The variable domain in full, with the rest retrieved from reference TRBV11-2 and TRBJ1-1, is EAGVAQSPRYKIIEKRQSVAFWCNPISGHATLYWYQQILGQGPKLLIQFQNNGVVDDSQLPKDRFSAERLKGVDSTLKIQPAKLEDSAVYLCASRSGQGLGAEAFFGQGTRLTVV.

In this sample, this clone turned up a few times. This chain uses TRBV2 with TRBJ1-6, with a possible D match to TRBD1 (6 bases). The CDR3 covers 16 residues. Germline CDR1 reads SNHLY; CDR2 reads FYNNEI. Trimming removed 4 bases at V and 1 base at J, with 11 bases between. The DNA for the CDR3 is TGTGCCAGCAGTGGAGAAGGGGGTTCCTATAATTCACCCCTCCACTTT. Protein product: CASSGEGGSYNSPLHF.

This clone was counted only a few times. This chain joins TRBV7-9 and TRBJ1-1; D unresolved. The length of the CDR3 is 15 residues. The germline V gene has CDR1 SEHNR and CDR2 FQNEAQ (reference sequence). The V and J ends lost 4 bases and 1 base respectively, with 13 bases between them. The CDR3 nucleotides are TGTGCCAGCAGCTACACCCGCGGCAGGAACACTGAAGCTTTCTTT. Its protein product is CASSYTRGRNTEAFF.